Shown below are 15 T cell receptor beta chains from a single sample sequenced in a study of blood T cell repertoires in COVID-19. The protocol was immunoSEQ multiplex PCR, while the TCRdb copy is restricted to in-frame clones and leaves out a portion. The table records 250,000 to 350,000 clones, around 89% of them present only once. The sample comprised peripheral blood. These receptors were obtained from a woman aged 55-69 years with acute or convalescent COVID-19.

The CDR3 protein is CASNIPRGHYGYTF. The CDR3 DNA follows: TGCGCCAGCAATATACCCAGGGGGCACTATGGCTACACCTTC. The chain has TRBV10-1 and TRBJ1-2; TRBD1 aligns across 8 bases. V was clipped by 7 bases and J by 3 bases; unmatched bases: 7. In germline, CDR1 is WNHNN, CDR2 SYGVQD (reference sequence). CDR3 length: 14 amino acids.

The V call is TRBV7-2, the J call TRBJ1-1, with 8 bases fitting TRBD1. The CDR3 is 15 residues long. Germline lookup yields CDR1 SGHTA and CDR2 FQGNSA. V gave up 1 base and J gave up 7 bases; unmatched junction bases: 8. The DNA for the CDR3 is TGTGCCAGCAGCTTAGGACAGGGGTTTTATAGTGAAGCTTTCTTT. It translates to CASSLGQGFYSEAFF.

This clone was seen a single time. The V call is TRBV7-9, the J call TRBJ1-4; 9 positions agree with TRBD1. With 3 bases clipped from V and 7 bases from J, the junction kept 6 bases outside the gene matches. Per the germline V gene, CDR1 is SEHNR and CDR2 is FQNEAQ (reference sequence). The CDR3 sequence is 15 residues long. CDR3 region: CASSFRGQGSEKLFF. The CDR3 coding sequence is TGTGCCAGCAGCTTTCGGGGACAGGGCTCTGAAAAACTGTTTTTT.

Here the CDR3 DNA reads TGTGCCAGCAGTTTACACAGGGATTCTGGAAACACCATATATTTT. This encodes CASSLHRDSGNTIYF. The V and J genes are TRBV6-5 and TRBJ1-3; the D gene is possibly TRBD1 (6 bases). The germline gives CDR1 MNHEY, CDR2 SVGAGI. This CDR3 contains 15 residues. Trimming removed 4 bases from V and 1 base from J, with 11 bases in between.

This clone showed up just once. This chain uses TRBV7-9 with TRBJ2-2, with 9 bases fitting TRBD2. The CDR3 contains 15 residues. Germline CDR1 reads SEHNR; CDR2 reads FQNEAQ (reference sequence). V shed 2 bases, J shed 6 bases, and the junction held 4 bases outside the gene matches. The DNA for the CDR3 is TGTGCCAGCAGCTTAAGCGGGGGGCAGCCCGGGGAGCTGTTTTTT. Its protein is CASSLSGGQPGELFF.

The chain recombines TRBV9 with TRBJ2-2, with D tentatively TRBD2 (5 bases). The germline V gene encodes CDR1 SGDLS and CDR2 YYNGEE. The CDR3 runs 16 residues. The ends were cut back, 0 bases at V and 0 bases at J, with 9 bases in the middle. The CDR3 region is CASSVGGGTNTGELFF. CDR3 sequence (DNA): TGTGCCAGCAGCGTAGGAGGAGGAACGAACACCGGGGAGCTGTTTTTT.

In its sample, this clone was seen once. The chain couples TRBV21-1 to TRBJ1-2. TRBV21-1 counts as a pseudogene. This CDR3 spans 15 amino acids. Written as DNA, the CDR3 is TGTGCCAGCAGCAAGGCGGCTCTCGTTGAAGATGGCTACACCTTC. This gives the protein CASSKAALVEDGYTF.

The chain recombines TRBV9 with TRBJ2-7, with 7 bases lining up with TRBD1. The CDR3 contains 16 residues. V shed 4 bases and J 3 bases; nucleotides not matched to a gene: 13. Per germline, CDR1 SGDLS and CDR2 YYNGEE. CDR3 sequence (DNA): TGTGCCAGCAGCCCCCCGACAGGGTTTAAGGACTACGAGCAGTACTTC. Translated, it gives CASSPPTGFKDYEQYF.

V and J are TRBV6-2 or TRBV6-3 and TRBJ2-5; 10 nucleotides agree with TRBD2. The CDR3 length is 15 residues. V lost 6 bases and J lost 4; bases outside the gene matches: 8. The germline CDR1 and CDR2 sequences are MNHEY and SVGEGT. CDR3 protein: CASSQPAGGRETQYF. DNA for the CDR3: TGTGCCAGCAGCCAACCAGCGGGGGGGCGAGAGACCCAGTACTTC.

The rearrangement links TRBV19 to TRBJ1-2; 7 nucleotides line up with TRBD1. Per germline, CDR1 LNHDA and CDR2 SQIVND (reference sequence). The CDR3 spans 14 residues. V trimming: 5 bases; J trimming: 5 bases; junction bases outside the gene matches: 8. The CDR3 sequence is CASSAGQSSYGYTF. The CDR3, as DNA: TGTGCCAGTAGTGCGGGACAGTCTTCTTATGGCTACACCTTC. Based on the CDR3 plus reference TRBV19 and TRBJ1-2, the full variable domain is DGGITQSPKYLFRKEGQNVTLSCEQNLNHDAMYWYRQDPGQGLRLIYYSQIVNDFQKGDIAEGYSVSREKKESFPLTVTSAQKNPTAFYLCASSAGQSSYGYTFGSGTRLTVV.

The chain uses TRBV6-5 and TRBJ1-4, with 11 bases fitting TRBD1. This CDR3 is built from 16 residues. Germline V gene sequence: CDR1 MNHEY, CDR2 SVGAGI. With V trimmed by 2 bases and J by 8 bases, 7 bases remained unmatched. CDR3 sequence (DNA): TGTGCCAGCAGTTACGGGGGACAGGGGGTGAGAGAAAAACTGTTTTTT. Its protein product is CASSYGGQGVREKLFF.

The chain is built from TRBV15 and TRBJ2-4; TRBD1 aligns across 8 bases. This CDR3 is 15 amino acids long. Trimming removed 0 bases from V and 8 bases from J; junction bases left unmatched: 6. Germline V gene lookup returns CDR1 LNHNV and CDR2 YYDKDF (reference sequence). DNA for the CDR3: TGTGCCACCAGCAGAGATCTGGGACAGGCACACATTCAGTACTTC. Translation gives CATSRDLGQAHIQYF. Supplemented by reference TRBV15 and TRBJ2-4, the full variable domain reads DAMVIQNPRYQVTQFGKPVTLSCSQTLNHNVMYWYQQKSSQAPKLLFHYYDKDFNNEADTPDNFQSRRPNTSFCFLDIRSPGLGDTAMYLCATSRDLGQAHIQYFGAGTRLSVL.

CDR3 sequence (DNA): TGTGCCATCAGTGGGGACAGGGGGCAAGATGGCTACACCTTC. Translation gives CAISGDRGQDGYTF. The gene calls are TRBV10-3 and TRBJ1-2; 12 nucleotides agree with TRBD1. This CDR3 is built from 14 residues. Germline CDR1 and CDR2: ENHRY and SYGVKD. The V and J ends lost 4 bases and 6 bases, in that order; junction bases with no gene match: 3.

The chain employs TRBV27 and TRBJ1-4, with TRBD1 matching over 12 bases. With 8 bases clipped from V and 6 bases from J, the junction kept 1 base outside the gene matches. Germline CDR1 is MNHEY and CDR2 is SMNVEV (reference sequence). The CDR3 sequence is 13 residues long. CDR3 DNA: TGTGCCAGCGGGGACAGGGGGCATGAAAAACTGTTTTTT. It encodes CASGDRGHEKLFF.

This chain connects TRBV27 to TRBJ2-7; D possibly corresponds to TRBD2 (5 bases). The CDR3 consists of 14 residues. CDR1 is MNHEY and CDR2 is SMNVEV in the germline V gene (reference sequence). The ends were cut back, 3 bases at V and 0 bases at J, with 9 bases in the middle. This CDR3 reads CASSLIGSSYEQYF. The CDR3 coding sequence is TGTGCCAGCAGTTTGATAGGGAGCTCCTACGAGCAGTACTTC.